The present T cell receptor (beta chain) was sequenced within a study of shared clonotypes between healthy human individuals. Libraries were prepared by immunoSEQ multiplex PCR; TCRdb keeps only in-frame clonotypes and omits some of them. The table lists 740,000 or so clones, about three quarters of them singletons, with 1.5% to 2% in the top ten. This clone has at least ten counts. Its antigen remains unknown. The identical CDR3 is also encoded by other nucleotide sequences in the sample. Trimming removed 3 bases at V and 1 base at J, with 6 bases between. CDR3 length: 13 amino acids. Germline-derived CDR1 and CDR2 are KGHSH and LQKENI. Regarding the study as a whole: Clonotypes not shared had lower generation probabilities than those common to all four donors.

This sequence originates from a woman aged 30 to 39 in good health. The genes are TRBV18 and TRBJ1-1, with unresolved D. The sample was memory CD4+ T cells sorted from blood. Specified subset: CD45RA-negative fraction. In DNA form, the CDR3 reads TGTGCCAGCTCACCCCGACAGAACACTGAAGCTTTCTTT. Protein: CASSPRQNTEAFF.